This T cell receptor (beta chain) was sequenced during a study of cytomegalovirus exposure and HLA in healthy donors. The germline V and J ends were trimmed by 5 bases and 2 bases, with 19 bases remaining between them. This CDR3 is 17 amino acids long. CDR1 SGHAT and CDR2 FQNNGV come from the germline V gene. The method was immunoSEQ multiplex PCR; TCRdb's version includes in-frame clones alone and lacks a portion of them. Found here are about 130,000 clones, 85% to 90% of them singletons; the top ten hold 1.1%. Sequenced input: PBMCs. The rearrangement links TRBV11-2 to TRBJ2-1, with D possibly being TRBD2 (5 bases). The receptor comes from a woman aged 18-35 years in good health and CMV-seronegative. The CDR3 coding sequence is TGTGCCAGCAGCCCCGATAACACCTTCGGGGCCTACAATGAGCAGTTCTTC. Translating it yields CASSPDNTFGAYNEQFF.